This T cell receptor beta chain was retrieved from a study of T cells after yellow fever vaccination. Findings and limits, study-wide: A large majority of primary-vaccination clones showed up again after the booster (roughly 95% CD4, 85% to 90% CD8).

In its sample, this clonotype was seen a few times. Its specificity is unknown. The TCR cDNA carried a universal primer site and UMIs from 5'RACE template switching. Via MiXCR, TCRdb re-called the 5' RACE reads, giving one row per CDR3 protein. The sample yields under 400,000 distinct CDR3 sequences, around 13% seen once. The CDR3 consists of 15 residues. Germline CDR1 and CDR2: KGHSH and LQKENI. V was pared by 3 bases and J by 4 bases, with 13 bases between. The V and J genes are TRBV18 and TRBJ2-1; D call uncertain. Sequencing was performed on CD4+ T cells sorted from PBMCs, taken 15 days after the yellow fever booster vaccination. The TCR comes from a man in his late teens or twenties who received the YFV17D yellow fever vaccine. The CDR3 here is CASSPRSQVYNEQFF. CDR3 DNA: TGTGCCAGCTCACCGCGGTCCCAGGTGTACAATGAGCAGTTCTTC.